This is a list of T cell receptor beta chains from one sample in a study of T cell responses to AZD1222 COVID-19 vaccine. The assay was immunoSEQ multiplex PCR, and TCRdb's table has in-frame clones only and misses some. The data hold roughly 150,000 clones, with around 92% observed a single time. The sequences come from peripheral blood, collected on day 0 of AZD1222 vaccination. Source of these receptors: an adult in good health. Both conserved end residues are part of each CDR3. The D gene is left open where the match is weak. Some rows mark clone size as missing; the rest say once, few, many or name a class of expanded clone.

TRBJ1-3,once,NA,TRBV28,CASSSSGQGLVGNTIYF,TGTGCCAGCAGTTCGTCCGGACAAGGACTGGTGGGAAACACCATATATTTT
TRBJ1-1,NA,NA,TRBV7-9,CASSTLSTNTEAFF,TGTGCCAGCAGCACACTTTCGACGAACACTGAAGCTTTCTTT
TRBJ2-1,few,NA,TRBV2,CASSVAESSYNEQFF,TGTGCCAGCAGTGTCGCAGAAAGCTCCTACAATGAGCAGTTCTTC
TRBJ2-7,NA,NA,TRBV6-5,CASSYTGQPYEQYF,TGTGCCAGCAGTTATACGGGACAACCTTACGAGCAGTACTTC
TRBJ2-5,NA,TRBD2,TRBV5-4,CASSLAGRGETQYF,TGTGCCAGCAGCTTGGCAGGGAGGGGAGAGACCCAGTACTTC
TRBJ1-2,NA,NA,TRBV15,CATSSRQVLYGYTF,TGTGCCACCAGCAGCCGACAGGTCCTATATGGCTACACCTTC
TRBJ1-2,NA,NA,TRBV13,CASIHSGALGYTF,TGTGCCAGCATTCACAGTGGGGCGCTTGGCTACACCTTC
TRBJ1-2,NA,NA,TRBV6-2/TRBV6-3,CASSYGGPPYGYTF,TGTGCCAGCAGTTACGGGGGACCCCCCTATGGCTACACCTTC
TRBJ1-1,NA,NA,TRBV29-1,CSVDWRGANTEAFF,TGCAGCGTTGATTGGAGGGGGGCGAACACTGAAGCTTTCTTT
TRBJ2-1,NA,TRBD2,TRBV5-1,CASSLRTSGSNEQFF,TGCGCCAGCAGCTTGCGGACTAGCGGGAGCAATGAGCAGTTCTTC
TRBJ2-5,NA,TRBD1,TRBV11-3,CASSYGQGETQYF,TGTGCCAGCAGCTATGGACAGGGTGAGACCCAGTACTTC
TRBJ2-2,NA,TRBD2,TRBV7-2,CASSLLPGGNTGELFF,TGTGCCAGCAGCTTATTACCGGGGGGAAACACCGGGGAGCTGTTTTTT
TRBJ2-3,NA,NA,TRBV19,CAIWEKYTDTQYF,TGTGCCATTTGGGAGAAGTACACAGATACGCAGTATTTT
TRBJ1-6,once,NA,TRBV3-1/TRBV3-2,CASSQTGISSPLHF,TGTGCCAGCAGCCAAACCGGGATTTCGTCACCCCTCCACTTT
TRBJ1-2,NA,NA,TRBV10-3,CAISRKGKANYGYTF,TGTGCCATCAGTCGCAAGGGAAAAGCTAACTATGGCTACACCTTC
TRBJ2-2,once,NA,TRBV5-1,CASSFEPGGPGELFF,TGCGCCAGCAGCTTTGAGCCGGGGGGCCCCGGGGAGCTGTTTTTT
TRBJ2-2,NA,TRBD2,TRBV9,CASSVHAGGLGGELFF,TGTGCCAGCAGCGTACACGCGGGGGGGCTAGGCGGGGAGCTGTTTTTT
TRBJ2-5,NA,TRBD1,TRBV19,CASRPGGQETQYF,TGTGCCAGTAGGCCAGGGGGCCAAGAGACCCAGTACTTC
TRBJ2-3,NA,TRBD2,TRBV7-7,CASSRGVAGTDTQYF,TGTGCCAGCAGCAGAGGGGTAGCGGGAACAGATACGCAGTATTTT
TRBJ1-1,few,NA,TRBV7-7,CASSPTRQENTEAFF,TGTGCCAGCAGCCCCACGAGGCAGGAGAACACTGAAGCTTTCTTT
TRBJ2-7,NA,NA,TRBV19,CASSPGAGYEQYF,TGTGCCAGTAGTCCGGGGGCAGGCTACGAGCAGTACTTC
TRBJ1-3,NA,NA,TRBV3-1/TRBV3-2,CASSPPTAVSGNTIYF,TGTGCCAGCAGCCCTCCGACAGCCGTCTCTGGAAACACCATATATTTT
TRBJ1-5,NA,NA,TRBV3-1/TRBV3-2,CASSQDVADQPQHF,TGTGCCAGCAGCCAAGATGTGGCAGATCAGCCCCAGCATTTT
TRBJ2-7,NA,TRBD1,TRBV30,CASDRGGEQYF,TGTGCCTCCGACAGGGGGGGGGAGCAGTACTTC
TRBJ2-5,NA,TRBD1,TRBV7-9,CASSQEQGNGQETQYF,TGTGCCAGCAGCCAGGAACAGGGGAATGGCCAAGAGACCCAGTACTTC
TRBJ1-1,NA,NA,TRBV6-5,CASSPQGKTAFF,TGTGCCAGCAGTCCACAGGGAAAAACAGCTTTCTTT
TRBJ1-4,once,NA,TRBV4-1,CASRRTGTTNEKLFF,TGCGCCAGCAGACGAACAGGGACAACTAATGAAAAACTGTTTTTT
TRBJ2-2,once,NA,TRBV6-6,CASTGQFPGELFF,TGTGCCAGCACTGGACAGTTCCCCGGGGAGCTGTTTTTT
TRBJ2-1,NA,TRBD1,TRBV9,CASSEHDRVDEQFF,TGTGCCAGCAGCGAACACGACAGGGTGGATGAGCAGTTCTTC
TRBJ1-6,NA,TRBD1,TRBV9,CASSARTGWDSPLHF,TGTGCCAGCAGCGCCAGGACAGGGTGGGATTCACCCCTCCACTTT
TRBJ2-1,NA,TRBD2,TRBV11-3,CASSPITSGEQFF,TGTGCCAGCAGCCCTATTACTAGCGGTGAGCAGTTCTTC
TRBJ2-2,NA,TRBD1,TRBV29-1,CSVADRGNTGELFF,TGCAGCGTTGCTGACAGGGGGAACACCGGGGAGCTGTTTTTT